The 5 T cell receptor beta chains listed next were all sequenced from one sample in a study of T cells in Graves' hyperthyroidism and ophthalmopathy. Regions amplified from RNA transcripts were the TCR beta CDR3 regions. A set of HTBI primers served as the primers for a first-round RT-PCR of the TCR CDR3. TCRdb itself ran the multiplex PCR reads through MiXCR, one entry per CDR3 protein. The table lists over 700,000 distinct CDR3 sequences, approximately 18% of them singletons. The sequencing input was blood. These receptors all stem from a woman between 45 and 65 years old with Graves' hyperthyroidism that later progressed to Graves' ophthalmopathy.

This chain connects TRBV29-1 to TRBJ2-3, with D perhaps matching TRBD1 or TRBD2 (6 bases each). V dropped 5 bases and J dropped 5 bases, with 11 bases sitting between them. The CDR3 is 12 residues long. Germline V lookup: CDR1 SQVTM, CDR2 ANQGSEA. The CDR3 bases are TGCAGCGTTCAGGAGGGGGTAGATACGCAGTATTTT. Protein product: CSVQEGVDTQYF.

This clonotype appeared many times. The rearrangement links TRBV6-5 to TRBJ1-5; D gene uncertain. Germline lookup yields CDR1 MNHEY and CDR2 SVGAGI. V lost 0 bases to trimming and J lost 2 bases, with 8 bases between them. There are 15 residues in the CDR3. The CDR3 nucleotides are TGTGCCAGCAGTTACTCCGGCGGAGGCAATCAGCCCCAGCATTTT. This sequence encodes CASSYSGGGNQPQHF.

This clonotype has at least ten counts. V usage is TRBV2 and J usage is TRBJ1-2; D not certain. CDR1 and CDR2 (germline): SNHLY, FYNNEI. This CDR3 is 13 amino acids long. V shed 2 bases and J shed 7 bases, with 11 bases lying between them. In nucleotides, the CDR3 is TGTGCCAGCAGTGAATTCCCGTATGGTGGCTACACCTTC. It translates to CASSEFPYGGYTF.

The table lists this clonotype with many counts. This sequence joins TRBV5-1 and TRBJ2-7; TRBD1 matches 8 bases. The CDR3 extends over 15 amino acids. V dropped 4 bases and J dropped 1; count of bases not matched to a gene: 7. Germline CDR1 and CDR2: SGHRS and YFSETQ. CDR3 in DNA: TGCGCCAGCAGCGGAACAGGGGGGTTTTCCTACGAGCAGTACTTC. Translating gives CASSGTGGFSYEQYF.

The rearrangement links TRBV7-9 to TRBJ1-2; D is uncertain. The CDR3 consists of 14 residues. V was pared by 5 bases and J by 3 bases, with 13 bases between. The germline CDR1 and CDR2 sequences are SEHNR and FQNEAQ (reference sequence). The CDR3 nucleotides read TGTGCCAGCAGCCCCCCGGGGATATACTATGGCTACACCTTC. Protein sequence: CASSPPGIYYGYTF.